This T cell receptor beta chain was observed in a study of OX40 agonist ivuxolimab in advanced cancers. TCRdb's copy holds only in-frame clones and misses some; the assay was immunoSEQ multiplex PCR. There are around 60,000 clones in the sample; about four fifths occur only once, and over 1.3% lies in the top ten. V was cut by 0 bases and J by 0 bases, with 11 bases left in between. Looked up from germline, CDR1 is LGHNA and CDR2 is YSLEER. The CDR3 sequence is 16 residues long. Here the sequenced sample was CD4+ or CD8+ T cells sorted from blood, taken in a trial of the OX40 agonist ivuxolimab. V usage is TRBV4-3 and J usage is TRBJ1-1; the D is unclear. This sequence was found in an adult with an advanced solid tumor such as melanoma, head and neck, liver or kidney cancer. The CDR3: CASSQDGQTMNTEAFF. The CDR3 region has the DNA TGCGCCAGCAGCCAAGATGGGCAGACTATGAACACTGAAGCTTTCTTT.